The 13 T cell receptor beta chains listed next were all sequenced from one sample in a study of long-term antiretroviral therapy in people with HIV. Samples were assayed with immunoSEQ v3.0 at survey level. Here immunoSEQ multiplex PCR was the method, and the copy in TCRdb shows in-frame clones only, minus some. The table shows about 36,000 clones, with roughly 80% occurring only once. The specimen comprised unsorted PBMCs, sampled 3.4 years after starting antiretroviral therapy. All receptors derive from a man aged 30-40 years with HIV.

The J gene is TRBJ2-1, the V gene TRBV18; D remains ambiguous. The CDR3 length is 14 residues. The germline V gene encodes CDR1 KGHSH and CDR2 LQKENI. V gave up 1 base and J gave up 5 bases, with 9 bases separating them. As DNA, the CDR3 is TGTGCCAGCTCACCACGGGGTAGTAACAATGAGCAGTTCTTC. It encodes CASSPRGSNNEQFF.

The chain has TRBV6-5 and TRBJ2-1; D gene unclear. The V gene lost 6 bases and the J gene lost 2 bases, with 11 bases spanning the gap. There are 14 residues in the CDR3. Germline lookup yields CDR1 MNHEY and CDR2 SVGAGI. CDR3 sequence: CASRNRAPYNEQFF. In nucleotides, the CDR3 is TGTGCCAGCAGGAATAGGGCCCCCTACAATGAGCAGTTCTTC.

The chain employs TRBV28 and TRBJ1-5, with a tentative D call TRBD1 (6 bases). The V and J ends lost 6 bases and 4 bases respectively, with 19 bases between them. Germline V gives CDR1 MDHEN, CDR2 SYDVKM. This CDR3 region has 16 residues. The CDR3 nucleotides are TGTGCCAGCAGCCCTGGTGGCGGGGGCCTGAATCAGCCCCAGCATTTT. The encoded protein is CASSPGGGGLNQPQHF.

The chain has TRBV18 and TRBJ1-5; D is undetermined. The CDR3 consists of 13 residues. Trimming took off 4 bases at V and 5 bases at J, with 9 bases between the two ends. Germline V gives CDR1 KGHSH, CDR2 LQKENI. The CDR3 DNA reads TGTGCCAGCTCACAGGGATGGGATCAGCCCCAGCATTTT. Residues: CASSQGWDQPQHF.

The genes are TRBV7-2 and TRBJ1-5; no clear D gene. The CDR3 sequence is 15 residues long. Germline lookup yields CDR1 SGHTA and CDR2 FQGNSA. Trimming pared 1 base from V and 3 bases from J, leaving 10 bases between. CDR3 protein: CASSLGAAINQPQHF. The CDR3 region has the DNA TGTGCCAGCAGCTTAGGGGCAGCCATCAATCAGCCCCAGCATTTT.

This clone appeared once. The chain recombines TRBV19 with TRBJ1-1; D is undetermined. The V end was cut by 4 bases, the J end by 7 bases, with 10 bases between. This CDR3 has 12 residues. Germline V gene lookup returns CDR1 LNHDA and CDR2 SQIVND (reference sequence). The CDR3 DNA follows: TGTGCCAGTAGTAAAACAAGAGGTGAAGCTTTCTTT. Amino acid sequence: CASSKTRGEAFF.

The rearrangement links TRBV9 to TRBJ2-7; D is ambiguous. This CDR3 is built from 13 residues. V gave up 0 bases and J gave up 6 bases, with 10 bases separating them. Germline values: CDR1 SGDLS, CDR2 YYNGEE. CDR3 sequence (DNA): TGTGCCAGCAGCGTAGGACCCCTGGGCGAGCAGTACTTC. Its protein is CASSVGPLGEQYF.

The chain has TRBV6-5 and TRBJ2-1, with D possibly TRBD2 on 6 matching bases. From germline, CDR1 is MNHEY and CDR2 SVGAGI. CDR3 length: 16 residues. Trimming took 4 bases from V and 0 from J, leaving 13 bases between them. In DNA, the CDR3 is TGTGCCAGCAGTTCCTGGCGGGGAAGCTCCTACAATGAGCAGTTCTTC. As protein: CASSSWRGSSYNEQFF.

The V and J genes are TRBV27 and TRBJ2-7, with D possibly TRBD2 on 6 matching bases. Trimming left V 3 bases short and J 5 bases short, with 8 bases between. The CDR3 has 12 amino acids. Germline-derived CDR1 and CDR2 are MNHEY and SMNVEV (reference sequence). The CDR3 loop is CASSFAGHEQYF. CDR3 in DNA: TGTGCCAGCAGTTTCGCGGGGCACGAGCAGTACTTC.

The J gene is TRBJ2-2, the V gene TRBV5-6, with a tentative D call TRBD1 (6 bases). Looked up from germline, CDR1 is SGHDT and CDR2 is YYEEEE. The CDR3 sequence is 15 residues long. V lost 2 bases and J lost 6, with 14 bases in between. CDR3: CASSFGRGYAGELFF. The CDR3 coding sequence is TGTGCCAGCAGCTTCGGCAGGGGATATGCCGGGGAGCTGTTTTTT. Using reference TRBV5-6 and TRBJ2-2 for the parts outside the CDR3, the full variable domain is DAGVTQSPTHLIKTRGQQVTLRCSPKSGHDTVSWYQQALGQGPQFIFQYYEEEERQRGNFPDRFSGHQFPNYSSELNVNALLLGDSALYLCASSFGRGYAGELFFGEGSRLTVL.

The rearrangement links TRBV7-8 to TRBJ1-1; D is unclear. The V gene lost 5 bases and the J gene lost 1 base, with 17 bases spanning the gap. The CDR3 runs to 16 residues. From germline, CDR1 is SGHVS and CDR2 FQNEAQ. This CDR3 is CASSTSFLGRNTEAFF. For the CDR3, the DNA is TGTGCCAGCAGCACCAGTTTCTTGGGGAGGAACACTGAAGCTTTCTTT.

This chain joins TRBV7-2 and TRBJ2-7; TRBD2 aligns across 9 bases. This CDR3 comprises 15 residues. Germline values: CDR1 SGHTA, CDR2 FQGNSA. V shed 4 bases, J shed 7 bases, and the junction held 11 bases outside the gene matches. In DNA, the CDR3 is TGTGCCAGCAGCTCGTCGACCGGGCTAGCGGGGGAGCAGTACTTC. It is translated as CASSSSTGLAGEQYF.

There are a few counts of this clone. The chain recombines TRBV7-9 with TRBJ1-2, with 9 bases fitting TRBD1. Germline CDR1 is SEHNR and CDR2 is FQNEAQ (reference sequence). With 5 bases clipped from V and 5 bases from J, the junction kept 3 bases outside the gene matches. There are 13 residues in the CDR3. The CDR3 region has the DNA TGTGCCAGCAGCCCAGGGACAGGGTATGGCTACACCTTC. Its translation: CASSPGTGYGYTF. The variable domain in full, completed from reference TRBV7-9 and TRBJ1-2, reads DTGVSQNPRHKITKRGQNVTFRCDPISEHNRLYWYRQTLGQGPEFLTYFQNEAQLEKSRLLSDRFSAERPKGSFSTLEIQRTEQGDSAMYLCASSPGTGYGYTFGSGTRLTVV.